This T cell receptor (beta chain) was captured by sequencing in a study of T cell responses to AZD1222 COVID-19 vaccine. Only in-frame clones appear in the TCRdb table, and some are missing; sequencing was by immunoSEQ multiplex PCR. The sample holds some 96,000 clones, almost 90% seen once. Pooling was applied to second doses at about 4 or about 12 weeks. CDR1 and CDR2 from the germline V gene are SGHRS and YFSETQ. J lost 2 bases, V lost 0 bases, and 2 bases had no gene match. This CDR3 contains 17 residues. The study, taken as a whole, reports: Spike-specific TCR breadth and depth grew following two AZD1222 doses. Baseline serology detected seropositivity in only a handful of AZD1222 recipients. A mostly white British donor set with more females was recruited, and clonal diversity was possibly underestimated.

A note on this clone: Its antigen is as yet unknown.

Sequenced here: peripheral blood, sampled 28 days after the second AZD1222 dose. This sequence joins TRBV5-1 and TRBJ2-3, with TRBD2 matching over 14 bases. The origin of this receptor is an adult who received the AZD1222 COVID-19 vaccine. The DNA of the CDR3 is TGCGCCAGCAGCTTGGGACTAGCGGGAGGGTACACAGATACGCAGTATTTT. This translates into CASSLGLAGGYTDTQYF.